The 22 T cell receptor beta chains below were found in one sample sequenced in a study of T cell repertoires and HLA-DP antigens. Generated by immunoSEQ multiplex PCR, the TCRdb table keeps only in-frame clones and is missing some. The sample records over 100,000 clones, around 92% being singletons. The antigens of these receptors remain unknown. The specimen was CD4+ T cells from PBMCs. The receptors originated from a woman aged 18-29 years in good health and CMV-seronegative.

This chain links TRBV18 with TRBJ2-7; tentative D call: TRBD1 (5 bases). The CDR3 extends over 13 amino acids. The V gene's germline CDR1 is KGHSH and CDR2 LQKENI. V was trimmed by 2 bases and J by 3 bases, leaving 8 bases between them. CDR3 loop: CASSPGQFYEQYF. DNA of the CDR3: TGTGCCAGCTCACCAGGACAATTCTACGAGCAGTACTTC. Full variable domain (remainder filled in from reference TRBV18 and TRBJ2-7): NAGVMQNPRHLVRRRGQEARLRCSPMKGHSHVYWYRQLPEEGLKFMVYLQKENIIDESGMPKERFSAEFPKEGPSILRIQQVVRGDSAAYFCASSPGQFYEQYFGPGTRLTVT.

J is TRBJ1-5 and V is TRBV6-5; no definite D call. CDR1 is MNHEY, CDR2 SVGAGI, per germline. Trimming removed 1 base from V and 7 bases from J, with 14 bases in between. The CDR3 has 15 residues. The CDR3 here is CASSYLPSTGQPQHF. CDR3 coding DNA: TGTGCCAGCAGTTACTTACCTTCCACCGGCCAGCCCCAGCATTTT.

The chain employs TRBV2 and TRBJ1-1; possibly TRBD1 for D (6 bases). Germline CDR1 reads SNHLY; CDR2 reads FYNNEI. This CDR3 region has 14 residues. Trimming removed 8 bases at V and 4 bases at J, with 17 bases between. DNA of the CDR3: TGTGCCAGCCTCGGCGAGGGGGTGTTCACTGAAGCTTTCTTT. Translation gives CASLGEGVFTEAFF.

This clone was observed a few times. The chain uses TRBV30 and TRBJ2-4; tentative D call: TRBD1 (6 bases). This CDR3 spans 14 amino acids. Trimming took off 0 bases at V and 3 bases at J, with 9 bases between the two ends. Germline values: CDR1 GTSNPN, CDR2 SVGIG (reference sequence). As DNA, the CDR3 is TGTGCCTGGAGTGTACAGGGCGGCAAAAACATTCAGTACTTC. Protein sequence: CAWSVQGGKNIQYF.

The sample holds a few counts of this clone. The gene calls are TRBV11-2 and TRBJ2-2; 12 bases line up with TRBD2. V shed 5 bases and J 7 bases; nucleotides not matched to a gene: 11. In germline, CDR1 is SGHAT, CDR2 FQNNGV. The length of the CDR3 is 17 residues. CDR3: CASSTLGLAGNYGELFF. The CDR3 DNA follows: TGTGCCAGCAGCACTTTAGGACTAGCGGGGAACTACGGGGAGCTGTTTTTT. Full variable domain (missing parts from reference TRBV11-2 and TRBJ2-2): EAGVAQSPRYKIIEKRQSVAFWCNPISGHATLYWYQQILGQGPKLLIQFQNNGVVDDSQLPKDRFSAERLKGVDSTLKIQPAKLEDSAVYLCASSTLGLAGNYGELFFGEGSRLTVL.

The V gene is TRBV7-9, the J gene TRBJ1-5, with D tentatively TRBD1 (6 bases). This CDR3 spans 16 amino acids. CDR1 SEHNR and CDR2 FQNEAQ come from the germline V gene (reference sequence). V was clipped by 1 base and J by 2 bases, with 12 bases between them. CDR3: CASSLGWDNGNQPQHF. For the CDR3, the DNA is TGTGCCAGCAGCTTAGGTTGGGACAACGGCAATCAGCCCCAGCATTTT. Full variable domain (remainder filled in from reference TRBV7-9 and TRBJ1-5): DTGVSQNPRHKITKRGQNVTFRCDPISEHNRLYWYRQTLGQGPEFLTYFQNEAQLEKSRLLSDRFSAERPKGSFSTLEIQRTEQGDSAMYLCASSLGWDNGNQPQHFGDGTRLSIL.

DNA of the CDR3: TGTGCCAGCTCACCTCCAAGCTCCTACGAGCAGTACGTC. It translates to CASSPPSSYEQYV. The chain employs TRBV18 and TRBJ2-7, with unresolved D. The V end lost 3 bases, the J end lost 0 bases, and 6 bases lay between the germline ends. The length of the CDR3 is 13 residues. Germline V gives CDR1 KGHSH, CDR2 LQKENI.

DNA for the CDR3: TGTGCCAGTAGACCCGGGACACCTCCGCTTAATGAAAAACTGTTTTTT. Translating gives CASRPGTPPLNEKLFF. The chain uses TRBV19 and TRBJ1-4, with D possibly matching TRBD1 (6 bases). V was pared by 6 bases and J by 4 bases, with 18 bases between. This CDR3 contains 16 residues. Germline V gene sequence: CDR1 LNHDA, CDR2 SQIVND (reference sequence).

The chain links TRBV5-1 to TRBJ2-3; TRBD2 matches 13 bases. V shed 4 bases, J shed 4 bases, and the junction held 6 bases outside the gene matches. Germline V gene lookup returns CDR1 SGHRS and CDR2 YFSETQ. CDR3 size: 16 residues. The CDR3 nucleotides read TGCGCCAGCAGCCGAGGACTAGCGGGAGTTTCAGATACGCAGTATTTT. It translates to CASSRGLAGVSDTQYF.

As to this clone: At one of its ends the junction is not consistent with the germline gene, which may arise from a read error. This rearrangement joins TRBV5-1 to TRBJ2-2, with D maybe TRBD1 (6 bases). Per germline, CDR1 SGHRS and CDR2 YFSETQ. The CDR3 runs to 17 residues. The CDR3 reads CASSFTWDTKLHRGAVF. The CDR3 DNA sequence: TGCGCCAGCAGCTTTACCTGGGACACTAAGTTACACCGGGGAGCTGTTTTT.

The chain recombines TRBV4-1 with TRBJ2-2; D may be TRBD1 or TRBD2 (5 bases each). The CDR3 totals 17 residues. The V and J ends lost 2 bases and 0 bases respectively, with 13 bases between them. Germline V gives CDR1 MGHRA, CDR2 YSYEKL. CDR3 residues: CASSQFWGKANTGELFF. The CDR3 DNA is TGCGCCAGCAGCCAATTTTGGGGGAAAGCGAACACCGGGGAGCTGTTTTTT.

V usage is TRBV29-1 and J usage is TRBJ1-2; maybe TRBD1 (5 bases). V was clipped by 0 bases and J by 4 bases, with 12 bases between them. Germline V lookup: CDR1 SQVTM, CDR2 ANQGSEA. The CDR3 is made up of 14 amino acids. The CDR3 sequence: CSVEDRGEGYGYTF. The CDR3 DNA follows: TGCAGCGTTGAAGATCGGGGGGAAGGCTATGGCTACACCTTC.

This clone was detected once. The rearrangement links TRBV2 to TRBJ2-5; TRBD1 matches at 8 bases. The ends lost 5 bases at V and 5 bases at J; junction bases unmatched: 7. CDR1 SNHLY and CDR2 FYNNEI come from the germline V gene. The CDR3 has 14 residues. CDR3 in amino acids: CASSQGQGWETQYF. The CDR3, as DNA: TGTGCCAGCAGTCAAGGACAGGGCTGGGAGACCCAGTACTTC.

The chain combines TRBV2 with TRBJ2-5, with D perhaps TRBD1 (6 bases). This CDR3 comprises 11 residues. CDR1 and CDR2 (germline): SNHLY, FYNNEI. The V end was cut by 6 bases, the J end by 8 bases, with 10 bases between. CDR3 region: CASRRGGTQYF. CDR3 nucleotides: TGTGCCAGCAGAAGAGGGGGAACCCAGTACTTC.

The chain has TRBV6-6 and TRBJ1-3, with D unclear. Trimming took 6 bases from V and 3 from J, leaving 6 bases between them. CDR1 is MNHNY and CDR2 is SVGAGI in the germline V gene (reference sequence). CDR3 size: 12 residues. The CDR3 DNA reads TGTGCCAGCAGGCCGTTTGGAAACACCATATATTTT. The encoded protein is CASRPFGNTIYF.

The J gene is TRBJ2-6, the V gene TRBV30, with D possibly matching TRBD1 (5 bases). Germline V gives CDR1 GTSNPN, CDR2 SVGIG (reference sequence). This CDR3 has 16 residues. The V gene lost 4 bases and the J gene lost 0 bases, with 13 bases spanning the gap. As DNA, the CDR3 is TGTGCCTGGAACGGGTTGGGGCTCTCTGGGGCCAACGTCCTGACTTTC. Protein sequence: CAWNGLGLSGANVLTF. The full variable domain, its missing parts supplied by reference TRBV30 and TRBJ2-6, is SQTIHQWPATLVQPVGSPLSLECTVEGTSNPNLYWYRQAAGRGLQLLFYSVGIGQISSEVPQNLSASRPQDRQFILSSKKLLLSDSGFYLCAWNGLGLSGANVLTFGAGSRLTVL.

This chain's CDR3 is CASSPPFAVSNQPQHF. In DNA form, the CDR3 reads TGTGCCAGCTCACCACCGTTTGCAGTCAGCAATCAGCCCCAGCATTTT. This chain connects TRBV18 to TRBJ1-5; no clear D gene. V lost 0 bases and J 1 base, leaving 10 bases between the germline ends. The CDR3 is made up of 16 amino acids. Per the germline V gene, CDR1 is KGHSH and CDR2 is LQKENI. Using reference TRBV18 and TRBJ1-5 for the parts outside the CDR3, the full variable domain is NAGVMQNPRHLVRRRGQEARLRCSPMKGHSHVYWYRQLPEEGLKFMVYLQKENIIDESGMPKERFSAEFPKEGPSILRIQQVVRGDSAAYFCASSPPFAVSNQPQHFGDGTRLSIL.

The CDR3 sequence: CASSISDTQYF. Written as DNA, the CDR3 is TGTGCCAGCAGCATAAGTGATACGCAGTATTTT. V and J are TRBV7-2 and TRBJ2-3; D is unresolved. The CDR3 consists of 11 residues. Trimming left V 5 bases short and J 6 bases short, with 6 bases between. Germline assignment: CDR1 SGHTA and CDR2 FQGNSA.

The chain uses TRBV9 and TRBJ1-3; perhaps TRBD1 as D (5 bases). The V end was cut by 1 base, the J end by 0 bases, with 11 bases between. The CDR3 extends over 16 amino acids. Germline V gives CDR1 SGDLS, CDR2 YYNGEE. CDR3 sequence: CASSVRGDFSGNTIYF. The CDR3 DNA follows: TGTGCCAGCAGCGTAAGAGGGGATTTCTCTGGAAACACCATATATTTT.

The chain couples TRBV5-4 to TRBJ2-2, with 9 bases aligning to TRBD1. The J segment lost 7 bases and the V segment lost 0 bases, leaving 10 bases of the junction unmatched. This CDR3 contains 17 residues. Germline V gene lookup returns CDR1 SGHNT and CDR2 YYREEE (reference sequence). CDR3 in DNA: TGTGCCAGCAGCTTGGGACTCACAGGGGGCTGGAACGGGGAGCTGTTTTTT. Amino acids: CASSLGLTGGWNGELFF.

The chain carries TRBV28 and TRBJ1-3; D gene uncertain. This CDR3 has 13 residues. Germline V gene data show CDR1 as MDHEN and CDR2 as SYDVKM. Trimming stripped 7 bases from V and 4 bases from J, with 11 bases between. This chain's CDR3 is CASTSFFGNTIYF. The CDR3 coding sequence is TGTGCCAGCACCTCTTTTTTCGGAAACACCATATATTTT.

The gene calls are TRBV7-2 and TRBJ1-2, with 9 bases matching TRBD1. Germline V lookup: CDR1 SGHTA, CDR2 FQGNSA. The CDR3 has 14 residues. V lost 6 bases, J lost 6 bases, and 8 bases stayed unmatched. This CDR3 is CASRNSGTGHGYTF. CDR3 bases: TGTGCCAGCAGAAACTCCGGGACAGGGCATGGCTACACCTTC.